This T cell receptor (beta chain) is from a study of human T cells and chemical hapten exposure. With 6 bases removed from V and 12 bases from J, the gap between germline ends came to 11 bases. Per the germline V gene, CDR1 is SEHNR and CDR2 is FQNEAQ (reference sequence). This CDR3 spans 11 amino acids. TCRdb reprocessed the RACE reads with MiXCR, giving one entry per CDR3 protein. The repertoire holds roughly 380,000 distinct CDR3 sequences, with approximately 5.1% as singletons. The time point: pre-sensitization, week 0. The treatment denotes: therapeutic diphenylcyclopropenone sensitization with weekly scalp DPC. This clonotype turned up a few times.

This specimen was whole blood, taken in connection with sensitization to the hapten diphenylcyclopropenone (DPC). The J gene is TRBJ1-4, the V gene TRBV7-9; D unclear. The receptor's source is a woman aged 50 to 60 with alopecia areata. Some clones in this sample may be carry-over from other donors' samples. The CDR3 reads CASRDMKELFF. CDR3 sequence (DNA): TGTGCCAGCAGAGACATGAAAGAACTGTTTTTT. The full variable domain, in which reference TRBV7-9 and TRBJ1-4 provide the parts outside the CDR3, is DTGVSQNPRHKITKRGQNVTFRCDPISEHNRLYWYRQTLGQGPEFLTYFQNEAQLEKSRLLSDRFSAERPKGSFSTLEIQRTEQGDSAMYLCASRDMKELFFGSGTQLSVL.